A single sample is the source of the 25 T cell receptor beta chains below, sequenced in a study of beta chain features in type 1 diabetes. Isolated RNA was reverse transcribed in full, so expressed TCRB transcripts were sequenced. Sequenced by immunoSEQ multiplex PCR; TCRdb stores in-frame clones only, minus some. The sample contains under 900,000 clones, roughly a sixth of which appear only once. The sequencing sample was made of naive CD4+ T cells from blood. All receptors derive from a woman aged 18-29 years in good health.

This chain uses TRBV9 with TRBJ2-3; D gene ambiguous. The CDR3 is made up of 15 amino acids. V lost 0 bases and J lost 0, with 8 bases in between. Germline lookup yields CDR1 SGDLS and CDR2 YYNGEE. The CDR3 sequence is CASSVDVTSTDTQYF. In DNA, the CDR3 is TGTGCCAGCAGCGTAGATGTTACTAGCACAGATACGCAGTATTTT.

This rearrangement joins TRBV4-1 to TRBJ2-3; D gene ambiguous. The germline CDR1 and CDR2 sequences are MGHRA and YSYEKL. V shed 3 bases and J shed 3 bases, with 13 bases lying between them. The CDR3 runs 15 residues. In nucleotides, the CDR3 is TGCGCCAGCAGCCAGAGGACCACTTCGACAGATACGCAGTATTTT. This sequence encodes CASSQRTTSTDTQYF.

This clone has only a few counts. The rearrangement links TRBV12-5 to TRBJ1-5; D is perhaps TRBD1 (5 bases). The CDR3 length is 17 residues. V lost 4 bases and J lost 5, with 21 bases in between. Per germline, CDR1 LGHNT and CDR2 FRNRAP. CDR3 sequence reads: CASGSPNTNGGDQPQHF. The CDR3 nucleotides are TGTGCTAGTGGTTCCCCTAACACGAACGGGGGGGATCAGCCCCAGCATTTT.

V gene TRBV28 combines with J gene TRBJ1-2; the D gene is possibly TRBD1 (6 bases). V lost 6 bases and J 2 bases, leaving 28 bases between the germline ends. The CDR3 has 19 residues. Germline V gene data show CDR1 as MDHEN and CDR2 as SYDVKM. CDR3: CASSPLEIWGPGPNYGYTF. The CDR3 coding sequence is TGTGCCAGCAGCCCCTTGGAAATATGGGGGCCGGGACCCAACTATGGCTACACCTTC.

V and J are TRBV19 and TRBJ2-2, with TRBD1 identical over 8 bases. Germline trimming cut 7 bases from V and 5 bases from J; bases unmatched to any gene: 12. The CDR3 length is 16 residues. The germline V gene has CDR1 LNHDA and CDR2 SQIVND (reference sequence). CDR3 coding DNA: TGTGCCAGTATTAAATCTGGGACAGGAAAGACCGGGGAGCTGTTTTTT. As protein: CASIKSGTGKTGELFF. Looking up the rest from reference TRBV19 and TRBJ2-2 gives the full variable domain: DGGITQSPKYLFRKEGQNVTLSCEQNLNHDAMYWYRQDPGQGLRLIYYSQIVNDFQKGDIAEGYSVSREKKESFPLTVTSAQKNPTAFYLCASIKSGTGKTGELFFGEGSRLTVL.

This clone was detected only a few times. The chain has TRBV12-5 and TRBJ2-1; 7 bases map to TRBD1. This CDR3 has 14 residues. Germline V CDR1 and CDR2: LGHNT, FRNRAP. V shed 4 bases, J shed 4 bases, and the junction held 4 bases outside the gene matches. Here the CDR3 reads CASGSGTAYNEQFF. As DNA, the CDR3 is TGTGCTAGTGGTTCCGGGACAGCGTACAATGAGCAGTTCTTC. The full variable domain, with the rest looked up from reference TRBV12-5 and TRBJ2-1, is DARVTQTPRHKVTEMGQEVTMRCQPILGHNTVFWYRQTMMQGLELLAYFRNRAPLDDSGMPKDRFSAEMPDATLATLKIQPSEPRDSAVYFCASGSGTAYNEQFFGPGTRLTVL.

The chain joins TRBV27 to TRBJ2-5; TRBD2 is a possible D gene (5 bases). Germline V gene sequence: CDR1 MNHEY, CDR2 SMNVEV (reference sequence). Trimming took off 2 bases at V and 7 bases at J, with 20 bases between the two ends. This CDR3 spans 16 amino acids. CDR3 loop: CASSLKAGFTVGTQYF. DNA for the CDR3: TGTGCCAGCAGTTTAAAGGCGGGCTTTACCGTCGGGACCCAGTACTTC.

Only one count was recorded for this clone. The chain links TRBV7-6 to TRBJ2-1; no clear D gene. The CDR3 runs 13 residues. The V gene lost 0 bases and the J gene lost 11 bases, with 11 bases spanning the gap. Germline lookup yields CDR1 SGHVS and CDR2 FNYEAQ. The CDR3 reads CASSLARSYKQFF. The DNA of the CDR3 is TGTGCCAGCAGCTTAGCGCGCAGCTATAAGCAGTTCTTC.

This clone has just a few counts. J is TRBJ1-1 and V is TRBV15; TRBD1 is a possible D gene (5 bases). The CDR3 is 16 amino acids. V was cut by 1 base and J by 0 bases, with 12 bases left in between. Per the germline V gene, CDR1 is LNHNV and CDR2 is YYDKDF (reference sequence). In DNA, the CDR3 is TGTGCCACCAGCAGAGTAGCAGGGTATATGAACACTGAAGCTTTCTTT. Encoded protein: CATSRVAGYMNTEAFF.

CDR3 in DNA: TGTGCCAGCAGCTTAGCGGGGGCTAGCGGGAGCAATGAGCAGTTCTTC. It specifies CASSLAGASGSNEQFF. V gene TRBV11-2 combines with J gene TRBJ2-1, with 10 bases aligning to TRBD2. The CDR3 is 16 residues long. Germline CDR1 and CDR2: SGHAT and FQNNGV. The V segment lost 1 base and the J segment 6 bases; nucleotides outside the gene matches: 6.

This clone was counted a few times. The same CDR3 is also encoded by other DNA sequences in this sample. The V call is TRBV28, the J call TRBJ2-5; 7 bases agree with TRBD1. The end of the DNA is better explained by TRBJ2-7, so the J call may be wrong. Germline CDR1 and CDR2: MDHEN and SYDVKM. This CDR3 is 13 amino acids long. The chain's CDR3 is CASSPGQSYEQYF. In DNA, the CDR3 is TGTGCCAGCAGTCCGGGACAGTCTTACGAGCAGTACTTC.

Points on this clone: The sample carries other DNA sequences with the same CDR3. V is TRBV20-1 and J is TRBJ2-7; tentatively, D is TRBD2 (5 bases). Germline lookup yields CDR1 DFQATT and CDR2 SNEGSKA (reference sequence). V lost 6 bases to trimming and J lost 0 bases, with 6 bases between them. The CDR3 is 11 residues long. CDR3 coding DNA: TGCAGTGCGAGGGACTCCTACGAGCAGTACTTC. It yields the protein CSARDSYEQYF.

This chain connects TRBV7-2 to TRBJ2-5; TRBD2 is a possible D gene (5 bases). Trimming cost V 1 base and J 7 bases, with 19 bases left between them. CDR1 is SGHTA and CDR2 is FQGNSA in the germline V gene. The CDR3 extends over 16 amino acids. The CDR3 region has the DNA TGTGCCAGCAGCTTAGTCGGGGTCAGCGGCCCGAGGACCCAGTACTTC. Its translation is CASSLVGVSGPRTQYF.

This rearrangement joins TRBV5-4 to TRBJ2-1, with D perhaps matching TRBD2 (5 bases). Germline V lookup: CDR1 SGHNT, CDR2 YYREEE (reference sequence). Trimming took off 0 bases at V and 1 base at J, with 8 bases between the two ends. The CDR3 is 15 amino acids. CDR3 sequence (DNA): TGTGCCAGCAGCTTGGTGGGAGCTTCCTACAATGAGCAGTTCTTC. This codes for CASSLVGASYNEQFF.

The rearrangement links TRBV15 to TRBJ2-3; D might be TRBD2 (6 bases). Looked up from germline, CDR1 is LNHNV and CDR2 is YYDKDF (reference sequence). The V end was cut by 0 bases, the J end by 4 bases, with 11 bases between. The CDR3 is 15 residues long. CDR3 amino acids: CATSRDTPGADTQYF. CDR3 coding DNA: TGTGCCACCAGCAGAGATACTCCGGGAGCAGATACGCAGTATTTT.

This clone was detected a few times. V is TRBV19 and J is TRBJ2-2, with 8 bases lining up with TRBD1. The CDR3 has 13 amino acids. The trim removed 5 bases at V and 14 bases at J, leaving 10 bases unmatched. Looked up from germline, CDR1 is LNHDA and CDR2 is SQIVND (reference sequence). CDR3 sequence reads: CASSSGQGAGLFF. The CDR3 DNA follows: TGTGCCAGTAGTTCCGGCCAGGGGGCCGGTCTGTTTTTT.

This clone has more than one count but fewer than ten. Other DNA variants within this sample encode the same CDR3. For the CDR3, the DNA is TGTGCCAGCGGGTCCTACGAGCAGTACTTC. It encodes CASGSYEQYF. V usage is TRBV7-2 and J usage is TRBJ2-7; no definite D call. In germline, CDR1 is SGHTA, CDR2 FQGNSA. Between the trimmed V and J ends, which lost 8 bases and 1 base, there was a span of 3 bases. This CDR3 has 10 residues. Variable domain in full (rest from reference TRBV7-2 and TRBJ2-7): GAGVSQSPSNKVTEKGKDVELRCDPISGHTALYWYRQSLGQGLEFLIYFQGNSAPDKSGLPSDRFSAERTGGSVSTLTIQRTQQEDSAVYLCASGSYEQYFGPGTRLTVT.

This clone was detected a few times. The J gene is TRBJ2-1, the V gene TRBV2; unclear D gene. The ends were cut back, 1 base at V and 5 bases at J, with 9 bases in the middle. The CDR3 totals 14 residues. Germline V gives CDR1 SNHLY, CDR2 FYNNEI. The CDR3 spells CASSEEAGHNEQFF. The CDR3 nucleotides are TGTGCCAGCAGTGAAGAGGCAGGACACAATGAGCAGTTCTTC.

In the case of this clone: The sample contains more than one DNA sequence encoding this CDR3. This sequence joins TRBV9 and TRBJ2-2, with D uncertain. Germline V gene sequence: CDR1 SGDLS, CDR2 YYNGEE. Between the trimmed V and J ends, which lost 0 bases and 4 bases, there was a span of 10 bases. The CDR3 is 15 residues long. The CDR3 DNA follows: TGTGCCAGCAGCGTAGGTCCTCGAGGCACCGGGGAGCTGTTTTTT. Translating it yields CASSVGPRGTGELFF.

This clone was observed a few times. J is TRBJ1-2 and V is TRBV18, with TRBD1 matching 11 bases. Germline loops: CDR1 KGHSH, CDR2 LQKENI. Unmatched junction bases numbered 3, after V lost 3 bases and J lost 6 bases. This CDR3 is built from 14 residues. CDR3 nucleotides: TGTGCCAGCTCACCGGACAGGGGGCGCGATGGCTACACCTTC. Its protein product is CASSPDRGRDGYTF.

Regarding this clone: Other DNA sequences of this sample code for an identical CDR3. The V and J genes are TRBV6-5 and TRBJ1-1, with D tentatively TRBD1 (5 bases). Germline V gives CDR1 MNHEY, CDR2 SVGAGI. The CDR3 totals 13 residues. Trimming cost V 2 bases and J 2 bases, with 6 bases left between them. CDR3 residues: CASSYTGNTEAFF. CDR3 sequence (DNA): TGTGCCAGCAGTTACACAGGAAACACTGAAGCTTTCTTT.

The chain employs TRBV14 and TRBJ1-5; D is ambiguous. V was clipped by 2 bases and J by 0 bases, with 14 bases between them. This CDR3 has 17 amino acids. Germline V CDR1 and CDR2: SGHDN, FVKESK. CDR3 sequence (DNA): TGTGCCAGCAGCCAATTCTCGTCAGCATATAGCAATCAGCCCCAGCATTTT. Translating it yields CASSQFSSAYSNQPQHF.

This rearrangement joins TRBV18 to TRBJ2-5; no definite D call. The germline V gene encodes CDR1 KGHSH and CDR2 LQKENI. This CDR3 has 14 residues. V gave up 3 bases and J gave up 5 bases, with 13 bases separating them. The CDR3 sequence: CASSPTPRSETQYF. In nucleotides, the CDR3 is TGTGCCAGCTCACCTACCCCCCGGTCTGAGACCCAGTACTTC. Drawing the rest from reference TRBV18 and TRBJ2-5, the complete variable domain is NAGVMQNPRHLVRRRGQEARLRCSPMKGHSHVYWYRQLPEEGLKFMVYLQKENIIDESGMPKERFSAEFPKEGPSILRIQQVVRGDSAAYFCASSPTPRSETQYFGPGTRLLVL.

This clone was detected a few times. The chain combines TRBV5-1 with TRBJ2-2; D is unresolved. Germline assignment: CDR1 SGHRS and CDR2 YFSETQ. This CDR3 region has 14 residues. Between the trimmed V and J ends, which lost 0 bases and 6 bases, there was a span of 9 bases. In nucleotides, the CDR3 is TGCGCCAGCAGCTTGGGGGAAGTGGCCGGGGAGCTGTTTTTT. It is translated as CASSLGEVAGELFF. The entire variable domain, with the rest obtained from reference TRBV5-1 and TRBJ2-2, is as follows: KAGVTQTPRYLIKTRGQQVTLSCSPISGHRSVSWYQQTPGQGLQFLFEYFSETQRNKGNFPGRFSGRQFSNSRSEMNVSTLELGDSALYLCASSLGEVAGELFFGEGSRLTVL.

The chain carries TRBV7-8 and TRBJ2-4; 8 nucleotides agree with TRBD2. V dropped 5 bases and J dropped 1; count of bases not matched to a gene: 13. Per the germline V gene, CDR1 is SGHVS and CDR2 is FQNEAQ. The CDR3 loop spans 18 amino acids. CDR3 sequence: CASSRGLFSGDAKNIQYF. The CDR3 nucleotides are TGTGCCAGCAGCCGGGGTCTTTTTAGCGGGGACGCCAAAAACATTCAGTACTTC. Filled out from reference TRBV7-8 and TRBJ2-4, the complete variable domain reads GAGVSQSPRYKVAKRGQDVALRCDPISGHVSLFWYQQALGQGPEFLTYFQNEAQLDKSGLPSDRFFAERPEGSVSTLKIQRTQQEDSAVYLCASSRGLFSGDAKNIQYFGAGTRLSVL.